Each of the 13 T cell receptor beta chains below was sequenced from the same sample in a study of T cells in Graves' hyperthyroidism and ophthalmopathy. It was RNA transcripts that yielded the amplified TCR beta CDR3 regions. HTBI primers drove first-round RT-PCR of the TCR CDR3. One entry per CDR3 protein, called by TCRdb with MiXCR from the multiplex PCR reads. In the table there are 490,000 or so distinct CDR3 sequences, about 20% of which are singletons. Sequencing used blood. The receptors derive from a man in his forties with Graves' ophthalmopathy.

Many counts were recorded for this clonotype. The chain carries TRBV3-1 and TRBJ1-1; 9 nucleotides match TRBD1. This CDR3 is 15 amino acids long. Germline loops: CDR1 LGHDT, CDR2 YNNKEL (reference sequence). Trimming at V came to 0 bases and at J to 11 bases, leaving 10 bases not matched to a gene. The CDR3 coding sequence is TGTGCCAGCAGCCAAGATCTGTGGGACAGGGTTATCGCTTTCTTT. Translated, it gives CASSQDLWDRVIAFF.

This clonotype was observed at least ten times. CDR3 region: CASSVDGAANTGELFF. In DNA, the CDR3 is TGTGCCAGCAGCGTAGATGGCGCCGCGAACACCGGGGAGCTGTTTTTT. The chain employs TRBV9 and TRBJ2-2; D call uncertain. The CDR3 runs 16 residues. Per germline, CDR1 SGDLS and CDR2 YYNGEE. Between the trimmed V and J ends, which lost 0 bases and 0 bases, there was a span of 9 bases.

The CDR3 nucleotides read TGTGCCAGCAGTGATTTGGACAGGAACAATCAGCCCCAGCATTTT. Translated, it gives CASSDLDRNNQPQHF. The chain combines TRBV28 with TRBJ1-5; 7 bases align to TRBD1. Per the germline V gene, CDR1 is MDHEN and CDR2 is SYDVKM. The CDR3 loop spans 15 amino acids. V lost 5 bases, J lost 3 bases, and 7 bases stayed unmatched.

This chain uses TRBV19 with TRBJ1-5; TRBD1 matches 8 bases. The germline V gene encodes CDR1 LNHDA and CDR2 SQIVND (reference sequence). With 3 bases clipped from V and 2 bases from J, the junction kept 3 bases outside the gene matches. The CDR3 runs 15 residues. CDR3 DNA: TGTGCCAGTAGTATTTCGGGACAGGGCAATCAGCCCCAGCATTTT. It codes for CASSISGQGNQPQHF.

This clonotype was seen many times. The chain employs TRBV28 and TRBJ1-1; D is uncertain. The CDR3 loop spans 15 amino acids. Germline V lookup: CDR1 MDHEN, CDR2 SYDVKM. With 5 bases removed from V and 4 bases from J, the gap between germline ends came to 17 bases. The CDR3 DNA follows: TGTGCCAGCAGTCCTAATTGGGGTAGGCGCACTGAAGCTTTCTTT. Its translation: CASSPNWGRRTEAFF.

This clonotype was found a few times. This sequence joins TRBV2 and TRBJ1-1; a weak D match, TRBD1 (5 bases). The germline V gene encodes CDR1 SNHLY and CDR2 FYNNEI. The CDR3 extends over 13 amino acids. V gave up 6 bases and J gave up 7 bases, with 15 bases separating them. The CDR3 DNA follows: TGTGCCAGCAGCAGGGCACGGATGAATGAAGCTTTCTTT. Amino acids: CASSRARMNEAFF.

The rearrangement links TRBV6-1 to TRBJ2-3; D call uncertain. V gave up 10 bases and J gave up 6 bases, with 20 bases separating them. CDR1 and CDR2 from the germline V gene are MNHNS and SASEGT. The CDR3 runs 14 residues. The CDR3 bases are TGTGCCACCCGCCTCCCAAAGCTGGCGGATACGCAGTATTTT. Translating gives CATRLPKLADTQYF.

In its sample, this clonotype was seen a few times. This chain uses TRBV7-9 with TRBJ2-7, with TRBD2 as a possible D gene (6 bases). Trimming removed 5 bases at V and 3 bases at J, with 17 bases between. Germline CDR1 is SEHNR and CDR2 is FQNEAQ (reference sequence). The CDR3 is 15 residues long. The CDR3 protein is CASSAPGRSGYEQYF. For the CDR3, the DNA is TGTGCCAGCAGCGCCCCAGGGAGGTCTGGCTACGAGCAGTACTTC.

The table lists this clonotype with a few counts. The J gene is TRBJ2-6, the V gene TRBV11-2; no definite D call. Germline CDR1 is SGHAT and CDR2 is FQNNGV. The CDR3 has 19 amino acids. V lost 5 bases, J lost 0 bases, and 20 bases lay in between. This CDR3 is CASSPGLSPTTSGANVLTF. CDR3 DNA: TGTGCCAGCAGCCCTGGTCTTAGCCCGACCACCTCTGGGGCCAACGTCCTGACTTTC.

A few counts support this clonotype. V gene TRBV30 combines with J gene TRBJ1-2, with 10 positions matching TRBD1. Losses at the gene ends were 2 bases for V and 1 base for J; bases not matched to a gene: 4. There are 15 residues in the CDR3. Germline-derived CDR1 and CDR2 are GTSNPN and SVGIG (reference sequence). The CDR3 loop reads CAWSYWDRGNYGYTF. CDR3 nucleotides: TGTGCCTGGAGTTATTGGGACAGGGGTAACTATGGCTACACCTTC.

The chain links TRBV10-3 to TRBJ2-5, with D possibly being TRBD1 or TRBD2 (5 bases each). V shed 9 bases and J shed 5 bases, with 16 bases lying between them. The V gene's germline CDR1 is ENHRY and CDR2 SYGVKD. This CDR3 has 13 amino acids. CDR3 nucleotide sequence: TGTGCCATGCGCCGGGACGTAACCGAGACCCAGTACTTC. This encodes CAMRRDVTETQYF.

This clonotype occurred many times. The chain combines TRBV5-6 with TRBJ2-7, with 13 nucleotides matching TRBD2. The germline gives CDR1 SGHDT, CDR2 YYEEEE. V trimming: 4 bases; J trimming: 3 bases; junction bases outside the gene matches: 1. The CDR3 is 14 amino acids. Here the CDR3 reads CASSGTSGDYEQYF. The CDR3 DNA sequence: TGTGCCAGCAGCGGGACTAGCGGGGACTACGAGCAGTACTTC. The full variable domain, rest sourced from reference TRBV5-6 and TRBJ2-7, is DAGVTQSPTHLIKTRGQQVTLRCSPKSGHDTVSWYQQALGQGPQFIFQYYEEEERQRGNFPDRFSGHQFPNYSSELNVNALLLGDSALYLCASSGTSGDYEQYFGPGTRLTVT.

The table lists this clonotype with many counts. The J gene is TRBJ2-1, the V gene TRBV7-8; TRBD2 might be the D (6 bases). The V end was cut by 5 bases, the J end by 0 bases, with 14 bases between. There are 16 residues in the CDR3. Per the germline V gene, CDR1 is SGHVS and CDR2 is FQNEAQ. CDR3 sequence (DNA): TGTGCCAGCAGCCCACTGGCGGGAAGCTCCTACAATGAGCAGTTCTTC. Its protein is CASSPLAGSSYNEQFF.